This T cell receptor beta chain was sequenced for a study of Ad26.COV2.S vaccination and SARS-CoV-2 variants. Clones were read by immunoSEQ multiplex PCR, and TCRdb kept only the in-frame ones, dropping some. Of about 350,000 clones listed, about nine tenths were seen once; the top ten hold 3.4%. Treatment here: 15 to 20 received Ad26.COV2.S at low or high dose, single or two shots; roughly 5 received placebo; per-sample allocation not given. All samples were drawn on day 63, counting from the first vaccine or placebo injection. Immunization relied on an Ad26 vector, which expressed Wuhan-strain SARS-CoV-2 spike. Sequenced material: peripheral blood, taken in a trial of Ad26.COV2.S vaccine versus placebo. This receptor was obtained from a person between 18 and 59 years old who received the Ad26.COV2.S COVID-19 vaccine or a placebo.

CDR3 sequence (DNA): TGTGCCAGCAGTTACTCGGATGGCGCCTACGAGCAGTACTTC. Translating it yields CASSYSDGAYEQYF. This chain joins TRBV6-2 or TRBV6-3 and TRBJ2-7; D remains ambiguous. This CDR3 has 14 residues. Trimming cost V 0 bases and J 2 bases, with 8 bases left between them. Looked up from germline, CDR1 is MNHEY and CDR2 is SVGEGT.